This is a list of T cell receptor beta chains from one sample in a study of cytomegalovirus exposure and HLA in healthy donors. Method: immunoSEQ multiplex PCR; TCRdb's copy keeps in-frame clones and lacks some. The data contain approximately 290,000 clones, over 70% of them singletons. Input material: PBMCs. The receptors come from a girl aged 2 to 9 in good health and CMV-seronegative. Each CDR3 is given with its conserved first and last residue. Each record gives: D gene, CDR3 length, V gene, J gene, clone size, CDR3 DNA, CDR3 protein. A D gene is named only where the DNA matches it firmly. Clone size is shown for a subset of rows, as once, few, many or a class of expanded clone.

D: NA
length: 11
V: TRBV13
J: TRBJ2-3
size: once
DNA: TGTGCCAGCACCCAGGTAGATACGCAGTATTTT
CDR3: CASTQVDTQYF

D: NA
length: 13
V: TRBV7-9
J: TRBJ1-1
size: few
DNA: TGTGCCAGCGCGATTAGCATGAACACTGAAGCTTTCTTT
CDR3: CASAISMNTEAFF

D: NA
length: 16
V: TRBV19
J: TRBJ1-2
size: once
DNA: TGTGCCAGTAAAATGACGGGGGGGAAAAAATCCTCGGGCTACACCTTC
CDR3: CASKMTGGKKSSGYTF

D: NA
length: 13
V: TRBV30
J: TRBJ1-4
size: NA
DNA: TGTGCCCTTAGTGGGACTTCGGGTGAAAAACTGTTTTTT
CDR3: CALSGTSGEKLFF

D: NA
length: 14
V: TRBV4-1
J: TRBJ2-3
size: NA
DNA: TGCGCCAGCAGCGACGAAGGGGGCACAGATACGCAGTATTTT
CDR3: CASSDEGGTDTQYF

D: TRBD1
length: 16
V: TRBV13
J: TRBJ1-3
size: NA
DNA: TGTGCCAGCAGCTCCTCCGGGACAGGGCTCGGAAACACCATATATTTT
CDR3: CASSSSGTGLGNTIYF

D: TRBD1
length: 14
V: TRBV19
J: TRBJ2-7
size: few
DNA: TGTGCCAGTAGTTCGGGGCAGGGGGCTTACGAGCAGTACTTC
CDR3: CASSSGQGAYEQYF

D: NA
length: 15
V: TRBV19
J: TRBJ1-5
size: NA
DNA: TGTGCCAGTAGTCTGGGCGTATCCGACGTTGAGCCCCAGCATTTT
CDR3: CASSLGVSDVEPQHF

D: NA
length: 14
V: TRBV5-6
J: TRBJ1-2
size: NA
DNA: TGTGCCAGCAGCTTGGCGAGGGGGAACTATGGCTACACCTTC
CDR3: CASSLARGNYGYTF

D: TRBD1
length: 13
V: TRBV9
J: TRBJ1-1
size: NA
DNA: TGTGCCAGCAGCTCCGGACAGGCCACTGAAGCTTTCTTT
CDR3: CASSSGQATEAFF

D: TRBD2
length: 16
V: TRBV10-1
J: TRBJ2-3
size: NA
DNA: TGCGCCAGCAGGGGACTAGCGGGTGGAGTAGCAGATACGCAGTATTTT
CDR3: CASRGLAGGVADTQYF

D: TRBD2
length: 15
V: TRBV2
J: TRBJ2-1
size: once
DNA: TGTGCCAGCAGTGTAGGGGGACTAGACCGGGCTGAGCAGTTCTTC
CDR3: CASSVGGLDRAEQFF

D: NA
length: 15
V: TRBV25-1
J: TRBJ2-1
size: NA
DNA: TGTGCCAGCAGTTTATATGGGGCGCTAGACAATGAGCAGTTCTTC
CDR3: CASSLYGALDNEQFF

D: NA
length: 16
V: TRBV4-1
J: TRBJ2-2
size: once
DNA: TGCGCCAGCAGCCAAGAAGCACAGTCCCCCACCGGGGAGCTGTTTTTT
CDR3: CASSQEAQSPTGELFF

D: TRBD1
length: 15
V: TRBV7-2
J: TRBJ2-7
size: NA
DNA: TGTGCCAGCAGCACGAGGACAGGTTACATCTACGAGCAGTACTTC
CDR3: CASSTRTGYIYEQYF

D: TRBD2
length: 16
V: TRBV29-1
J: TRBJ2-1
size: few
DNA: TGCAGCGTTGGGGGGAAACTAGCGGGAAGTTACAATGAGCAGTTCTTC
CDR3: CSVGGKLAGSYNEQFF